Following are 27 T cell receptor beta chains from one sample sequenced in a study of OX40 agonist ivuxolimab in advanced cancers. Assay used: immunoSEQ multiplex PCR; TCRdb lists only in-frame clones, some missing. The table has 70,000 to 85,000 clones, 70% to 90% seen once; the top ten hold approximately 0.99%. The sequenced sample was CD4+ or CD8+ T cells sorted from blood, obtained in a trial of the OX40 agonist ivuxolimab. These receptors were collected from an adult with an advanced solid tumor such as melanoma, head and neck, liver or kidney cancer.

This chain connects TRBV19 to TRBJ1-2; TRBD1 aligns across 8 bases. Germline CDR1 LNHDA, CDR2 SQIVND (reference sequence). With V trimmed by 5 bases and J by 3 bases, 5 bases remained unmatched. The CDR3 has 14 residues. The CDR3 DNA follows: TGTGCCAGTAGTCGTCAGGGGGCTGACTATGGCTACACCTTC. The encoded protein is CASSRQGADYGYTF. The full variable domain, completed using reference TRBV19 and TRBJ1-2, is DGGITQSPKYLFRKEGQNVTLSCEQNLNHDAMYWYRQDPGQGLRLIYYSQIVNDFQKGDIAEGYSVSREKKESFPLTVTSAQKNPTAFYLCASSRQGADYGYTFGSGTRLTVV.

This clone was seen just once. The CDR3 DNA is TGTGCCAGTAGTATAGCCGGTCTGCTCTATAGCAATCAGCCCCAGCATTTT. This gives the protein CASSIAGLLYSNQPQHF. The chain links TRBV19 to TRBJ1-5; D ambiguous. The ends were cut back, 1 base at V and 0 bases at J, with 13 bases in the middle. The CDR3 consists of 17 residues. The V gene's germline CDR1 is LNHDA and CDR2 SQIVND (reference sequence).

The chain carries TRBV6-1 and TRBJ1-2, with no clear D. V dropped 6 bases and J dropped 4 bases, with 15 bases sitting between them. The CDR3 spans 14 residues. Germline lookup yields CDR1 MNHNS and CDR2 SASEGT. The CDR3 bases are TGTGCCAGCAGGTCGCTCAGGAGTATCTATGGCTACACCTTC. The encoded protein is CASRSLRSIYGYTF.

As DNA, the CDR3 is TGTGCCTGGAGTACTCCCCCAACAGATACGCAGTATTTT. Translating it yields CAWSTPPTDTQYF. The chain uses TRBV30 and TRBJ2-3, with unresolved D. CDR3 size: 13 residues. The V and J ends lost 2 bases and 3 bases respectively, with 9 bases between them. From germline, CDR1 is GTSNPN and CDR2 SVGIG (reference sequence).

The chain recombines TRBV7-2 with TRBJ2-1; D may correspond to TRBD1 or TRBD2 (5 bases each). V lost 5 bases and J 2 bases, leaving 13 bases between the germline ends. The length of the CDR3 is 15 residues. Germline loops: CDR1 SGHTA, CDR2 FQGNSA. The CDR3 region has the DNA TGTGCCAGCAGCAAGACCAGGGAGACCTACAATGAGCAGTTCTTC. The encoded protein is CASSKTRETYNEQFF.

The chain is built from TRBV7-9 and TRBJ2-1; TRBD2 aligns across 12 bases. In germline, CDR1 is SEHNR, CDR2 FQNEAQ (reference sequence). V lost 5 bases, J lost 4 bases, and 6 bases stayed unmatched. The CDR3 contains 16 residues. The CDR3 here is CASSSLTSGSYNEQFF. The CDR3 nucleotides are TGTGCCAGCAGCAGCCTGACTAGCGGGAGTTACAATGAGCAGTTCTTC.

This chain joins TRBV28 and TRBJ1-2, with TRBD1 identical over 7 bases. Losses at the gene ends were 6 bases for V and 2 bases for J; bases not matched to a gene: 3. Looked up from germline, CDR1 is MDHEN and CDR2 is SYDVKM. This CDR3 has 13 residues. Here the CDR3 reads CASSRGQNYGYTF. The CDR3 DNA follows: TGTGCCAGCAGCAGGGGACAGAACTATGGCTACACCTTC.

This chain links TRBV5-1 with TRBJ2-6; D remains ambiguous. The V and J ends lost 0 bases and 0 bases respectively, with 4 bases between them. The CDR3 sequence is 15 residues long. CDR1 is SGHRS, CDR2 YFSETQ, per germline. CDR3 bases: TGCGCCAGCAGCTTGGGGTCCTCTGGGGCCAACGTCCTGACTTTC. Encoded protein: CASSLGSSGANVLTF.

The J gene is TRBJ1-1, the V gene TRBV6-1, with D possibly matching TRBD1 (6 bases). The CDR3 sequence is 13 residues long. V lost 6 bases to trimming and J lost 3 bases, with 11 bases between them. CDR1 and CDR2 (germline): MNHNS, SASEGT. The CDR3 DNA is TGTGCCAGCAGGCCCGGGACACACACTGAAGCTTTCTTT. This codes for CASRPGTHTEAFF.

This rearrangement joins TRBV6-1 to TRBJ2-3, with 7 bases identical to TRBD1. The CDR3 extends over 13 amino acids. Trimming cost V 3 bases and J 5 bases; bases outside gene matches: 2. Per germline, CDR1 MNHNS and CDR2 SASEGT. This CDR3 is CASSEDRRDTQYF. As DNA, the CDR3 is TGTGCCAGCAGTGAGGACAGGAGAGATACGCAGTATTTT.

CDR3 DNA sequence: TGTGCCAGCAGCTTAGAGACAATAGCTGGCTACACCTTC. This gives the protein CASSLETIAGYTF. The chain carries TRBV7-9 and TRBJ1-2; no firm D call. This CDR3 region has 13 residues. Trimming pared 1 base from V and 7 bases from J, leaving 10 bases between. Germline-derived CDR1 and CDR2 are SEHNR and FQNEAQ (reference sequence). Complete variable domain (other parts from reference TRBV7-9 and TRBJ1-2): DTGVSQNPRHKITKRGQNVTFRCDPISEHNRLYWYRQTLGQGPEFLTYFQNEAQLEKSRLLSDRFSAERPKGSFSTLEIQRTEQGDSAMYLCASSLETIAGYTFGSGTRLTVV.

V usage is TRBV2 and J usage is TRBJ2-5; possibly TRBD1 or TRBD2 for D (5 bases each). V was clipped by 7 bases and J by 6 bases, with 12 bases between them. The CDR3 spans 12 residues. Per the germline V gene, CDR1 is SNHLY and CDR2 is FYNNEI. Written as DNA, the CDR3 is TGTGCCAGCATGGTTAGGGGACAGACCCAGTACTTC. Translating gives CASMVRGQTQYF.

The V call is TRBV7-3, the J call TRBJ1-2; no reliable D call. Trimming pared 5 bases from V and 1 base from J, leaving 14 bases between. The germline V gene has CDR1 SGHTA and CDR2 FQGTGA. CDR3 length equals 15 residues. CDR3 in DNA: TGTGCCAGCAGCATCGGACCGCCGATTAACTATGGCTACACCTTC. Amino acids: CASSIGPPINYGYTF.

The chain carries TRBV18 and TRBJ1-5, with TRBD1 identical over 9 bases. Unmatched junction bases numbered 6, after V lost 6 bases and J lost 3 bases. The germline V gene encodes CDR1 KGHSH and CDR2 LQKENI. The CDR3 is 15 residues long. The CDR3 spells CASSQGQGNNQPQHF. The CDR3 nucleotides are TGTGCCAGCTCGCAGGGACAGGGTAACAATCAGCCCCAGCATTTT.

The chain combines TRBV7-9 with TRBJ2-7; 8 nucleotides line up with TRBD2. J lost 0 bases, V lost 10 bases, and 8 bases had no gene match. Germline values: CDR1 SEHNR, CDR2 FQNEAQ (reference sequence). The CDR3 length is 14 residues. The chain's CDR3 is CATKTSGSSYEQYF. CDR3 sequence (DNA): TGTGCCACTAAGACGAGCGGGAGCTCCTACGAGCAGTACTTC.

J is TRBJ1-5 and V is TRBV2; D possibly corresponds to TRBD1 (6 bases). Trimming removed 7 bases from V and 5 bases from J, with 15 bases in between. The germline V gene encodes CDR1 SNHLY and CDR2 FYNNEI. CDR3 length: 14 amino acids. The CDR3 DNA reads TGTGCCAGCATTTTCGACAGGTCGGATCAGCCCCAGCATTTT. It specifies CASIFDRSDQPQHF.

The chain carries TRBV5-4 and TRBJ2-3; 14 bases match TRBD2. The V gene's germline CDR1 is SGHNT and CDR2 YYREEE (reference sequence). The CDR3 spans 14 residues. Trimming at V came to 5 bases and at J to 5 bases, leaving 1 base not matched to a gene. CDR3 sequence: CASRGTSGRDTQYF. The CDR3 region has the DNA TGTGCCAGCAGGGGGACTAGCGGGAGAGATACGCAGTATTTT.

The chain combines TRBV7-2 with TRBJ1-2, with 7 bases matching TRBD1. CDR3 size: 14 residues. The V and J ends lost 4 bases and 2 bases, in that order; junction bases with no gene match: 4. Germline V gene sequence: CDR1 SGHTA, CDR2 FQGNSA. The CDR3 bases are TGTGCCAGCAGCTCCTGGGACAGCAACTATGGCTACACCTTC. It codes for CASSSWDSNYGYTF.

The CDR3 sequence is CASSSGQGHQETQYF. The CDR3 DNA is TGTGCCAGCAGCTCGGGACAGGGCCACCAAGAGACCCAGTACTTC. This chain links TRBV7-9 with TRBJ2-5, with 9 bases identical to TRBD1. The germline V gene has CDR1 SEHNR and CDR2 FQNEAQ (reference sequence). The CDR3 is 15 residues long. The V gene end was trimmed by 4 bases and the J gene end by 0 bases; junction bases not matched to a gene: 3.

The chain joins TRBV5-1 to TRBJ2-3; perhaps D is TRBD1 or TRBD2 (5 bases each). The CDR3 has 17 amino acids. V was shortened by 7 bases and J by 1 base, with 22 bases between the two germline ends. From germline, CDR1 is SGHRS and CDR2 YFSETQ. The CDR3 loop is CASSFSGAGGRTDTQYF. CDR3 nucleotide sequence: TGCGCCAGCTCTTTCAGTGGGGCGGGCGGACGCACAGATACGCAGTATTTT.

J is TRBJ2-2 and V is TRBV7-9; D might be TRBD1 (5 bases). Looked up from germline, CDR1 is SEHNR and CDR2 is FQNEAQ (reference sequence). Trimming stripped 3 bases from V and 7 bases from J, with 6 bases between. The CDR3 length is 12 residues. As DNA, the CDR3 is TGTGCCAGCAGCTTTACAGGCGGGGAGCTGTTTTTT. The encoded protein is CASSFTGGELFF.

The chain links TRBV2 to TRBJ1-2; D gene ambiguous. This CDR3 is 11 amino acids long. The germline gives CDR1 SNHLY, CDR2 FYNNEI. V lost 6 bases and J lost 4, with 6 bases in between. CDR3 sequence (DNA): TGTGCCAGCAGAACATTCTATGGCTACACCTTC. Its translation is CASRTFYGYTF. Filled out from reference TRBV2 and TRBJ1-2, the complete variable domain reads EPEVTQTPSHQVTQMGQEVILRCVPISNHLYFYWYRQILGQKVEFLVSFYNNEISEKSEIFDDQFSVERPDGSNFTLKIRSTKLEDSAMYFCASRTFYGYTFGSGTRLTVV.

V gene TRBV10-1 combines with J gene TRBJ1-1; no clear D gene. From germline, CDR1 is WNHNN and CDR2 SYGVQD (reference sequence). Trimming took 6 bases from V and 1 from J, leaving 9 bases between them. The CDR3 sequence is 13 residues long. CDR3 bases: TGCGCCAGCAGCCTAACACCGAACACTGAAGCTTTCTTT. Amino acid sequence: CASSLTPNTEAFF.

A single count supports this clone. The V call is TRBV6-6, the J call TRBJ2-1; maybe TRBD2 (6 bases). CDR1 is MNHNY, CDR2 SVGAGI, per germline (reference sequence). The length of the CDR3 is 14 residues. The V and J ends lost 2 bases and 7 bases respectively, with 12 bases between them. CDR3 DNA sequence: TGTGCCAGCAGTTACCTCAGGGACTGGAATGAGCAGTTCTTC. Its translation is CASSYLRDWNEQFF.

This chain connects TRBV9 to TRBJ1-2; D might be TRBD1 (6 bases). CDR3 length: 14 residues. V shed 0 bases and J shed 8 bases, with 14 bases lying between them. Germline assignment: CDR1 SGDLS and CDR2 YYNGEE. The DNA for the CDR3 is TGTGCCAGCAGCGTAGCTACGACAGGTTTCGGCTACACCTTC. Protein sequence: CASSVATTGFGYTF.

This clone has only one observation. The rearrangement links TRBV11-2 to TRBJ1-2; D not certain. Germline loops: CDR1 SGHAT, CDR2 FQNNGV. Trimming removed 4 bases at V and 4 bases at J, with 16 bases between. This CDR3 is 15 amino acids long. The CDR3 protein is CASSSHGMRGYGYTF. The CDR3 DNA is TGTGCCAGCAGCTCCCATGGAATGCGGGGCTATGGCTACACCTTC.

This clone is a singleton in its sample. The V call is TRBV4-3, the J call TRBJ1-2; D remains ambiguous. Trimming cost V 0 bases and J 4 bases, with 9 bases left between them. Germline V CDR1 and CDR2: LGHNA, YSLEER. The CDR3 is 14 residues long. CDR3 nucleotides: TGCGCCAGCAGCCAAGAAGGCAGGAGCTATGGCTACACCTTC. It encodes CASSQEGRSYGYTF.